The 2 T cell receptor beta chains presented below share a single source sample, sequenced in a study of tumor-infiltrating lymphocytes in primary liver carcinoma. Starting from 500 ng of total RNA, TCR beta cDNA was produced with a primer in the constant region. Three nested multiplex PCR rounds of slightly modified ARM-PCR generated TCR beta libraries. Running roughly 10 cycles apiece, the first two PCR rounds relied on TRBV1-TRBV30 forward primers together with a C-beta reverse primer. TCRdb called the multiplex PCR reads again in MiXCR, with one record for every CDR3 protein. The sample comprises approximately 110,000 distinct CDR3 sequences, 50% to 80% of which are singletons, and approximately 8% rests with the top ten. The source material, about 18-33 mg of unsorted bulk tissue, was used to co-extract RNA and DNA. The sample comprised liver tumor tissue from sampling region 3. The subset: tumor region T3, left-lateral pole. The source is a woman aged 55-70 years with primary liver carcinoma and hepatitis B virus infection.

With respect to this clonotype: A much larger clone lies one base from this, so it may be a read error. A read error is likely, as this CDR3 ends without the conserved phenylalanine or tryptophan. The V and J genes are TRBV29-1 and TRBJ2-5, with 8 bases identical to TRBD1. This CDR3 is built from 15 residues. The V and J ends lost 1 base and 5 bases, in that order; junction bases with no gene match: 9. Germline V gene data show CDR1 as SQVTM and CDR2 as ANQGSEA. CDR3 loop: CSVEGGQGAGETQYL. The CDR3 coding sequence is TGCAGCGTTGAAGGGGGCCAGGGGGCTGGGGAGACCCAGTACTTA.

To note about this clonotype: Mismatch with germline at one junction end may stem from a read error. The V and J genes are TRBV11-3 and TRBJ2-1; the D gene is possibly TRBD1 (5 bases). The length of the CDR3 is 15 residues. Germline V gene sequence: CDR1 SGHNT, CDR2 YENEEA. The CDR3 protein is CASSLGAQGRMEQFF. CDR3 nucleotides: TGCGCCAGCAGCTTAGGGGCCCAGGGTCGAATGGAGCAGTTCTTC.